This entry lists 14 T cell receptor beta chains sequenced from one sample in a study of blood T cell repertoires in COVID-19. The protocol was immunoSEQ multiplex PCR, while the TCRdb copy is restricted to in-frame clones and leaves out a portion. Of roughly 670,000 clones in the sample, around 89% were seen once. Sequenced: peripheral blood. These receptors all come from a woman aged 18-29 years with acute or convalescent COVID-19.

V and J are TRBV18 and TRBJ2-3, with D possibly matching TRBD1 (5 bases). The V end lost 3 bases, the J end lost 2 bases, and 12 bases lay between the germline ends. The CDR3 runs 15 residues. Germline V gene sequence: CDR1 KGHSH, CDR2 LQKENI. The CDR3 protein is CASSPQGIFTDTQYF. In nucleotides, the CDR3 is TGTGCCAGCTCACCGCAGGGAATTTTCACAGATACGCAGTATTTT.

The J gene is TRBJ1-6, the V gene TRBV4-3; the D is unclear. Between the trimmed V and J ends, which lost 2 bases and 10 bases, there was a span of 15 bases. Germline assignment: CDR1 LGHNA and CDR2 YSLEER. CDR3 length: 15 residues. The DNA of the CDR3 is TGCGCCAGCAGCCAAACACAAGGTTCGGGGTCACCCCTCCACTTT. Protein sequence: CASSQTQGSGSPLHF.

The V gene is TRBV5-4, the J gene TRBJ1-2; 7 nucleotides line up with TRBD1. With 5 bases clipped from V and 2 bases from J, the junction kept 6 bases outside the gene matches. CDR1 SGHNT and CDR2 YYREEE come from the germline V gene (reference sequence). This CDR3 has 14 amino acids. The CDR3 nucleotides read TGTGCCAGCAGTAATCCGGGACAGAACTATGGCTACACCTTC. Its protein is CASSNPGQNYGYTF.

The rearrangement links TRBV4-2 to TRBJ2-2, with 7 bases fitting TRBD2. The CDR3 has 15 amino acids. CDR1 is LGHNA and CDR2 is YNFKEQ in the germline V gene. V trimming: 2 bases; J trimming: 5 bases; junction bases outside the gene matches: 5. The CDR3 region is CASSQPGLGTGELFF. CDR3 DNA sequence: TGTGCCAGCAGCCAACCCGGACTAGGGACCGGGGAGCTGTTTTTT.

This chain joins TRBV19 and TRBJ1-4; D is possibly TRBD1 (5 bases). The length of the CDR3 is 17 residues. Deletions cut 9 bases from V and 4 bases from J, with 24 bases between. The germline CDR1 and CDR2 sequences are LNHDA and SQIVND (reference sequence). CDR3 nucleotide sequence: TGTGCCAGCCATCCGAACCTTGACAGTCGGAATAATGAAAAACTGTTTTTT. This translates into CASHPNLDSRNNEKLFF.

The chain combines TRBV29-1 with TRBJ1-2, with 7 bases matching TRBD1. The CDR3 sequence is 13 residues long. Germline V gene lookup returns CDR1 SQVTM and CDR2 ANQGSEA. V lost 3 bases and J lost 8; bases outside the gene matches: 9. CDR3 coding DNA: TGCAGCGTTGACCACAGGGGAGACCGGGGCTACACCTTC. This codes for CSVDHRGDRGYTF.

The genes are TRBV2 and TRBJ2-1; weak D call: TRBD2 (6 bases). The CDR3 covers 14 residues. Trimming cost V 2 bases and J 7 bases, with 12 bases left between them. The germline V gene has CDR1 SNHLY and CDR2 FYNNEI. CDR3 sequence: CASSERAGRNEQFF. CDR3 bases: TGTGCCAGCAGTGAACGGGCAGGGAGGAATGAGCAGTTCTTC.

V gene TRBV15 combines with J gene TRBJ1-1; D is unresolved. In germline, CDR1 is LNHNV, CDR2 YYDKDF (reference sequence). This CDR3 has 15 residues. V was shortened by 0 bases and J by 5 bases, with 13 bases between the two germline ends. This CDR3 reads CATSREGRTGTEAFF. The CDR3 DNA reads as TGTGCCACCAGCAGAGAAGGCCGGACGGGAACTGAAGCTTTCTTT.

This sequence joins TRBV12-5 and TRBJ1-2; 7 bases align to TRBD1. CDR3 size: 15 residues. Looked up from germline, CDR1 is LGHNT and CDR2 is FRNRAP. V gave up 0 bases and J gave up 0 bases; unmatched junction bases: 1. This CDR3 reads CASGLVDRPNYGYTF. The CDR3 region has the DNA TGTGCTAGTGGTTTGGTGGACAGGCCTAACTATGGCTACACCTTC. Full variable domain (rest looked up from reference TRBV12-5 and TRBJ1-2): DARVTQTPRHKVTEMGQEVTMRCQPILGHNTVFWYRQTMMQGLELLAYFRNRAPLDDSGMPKDRFSAEMPDATLATLKIQPSEPRDSAVYFCASGLVDRPNYGYTFGSGTRLTVV.

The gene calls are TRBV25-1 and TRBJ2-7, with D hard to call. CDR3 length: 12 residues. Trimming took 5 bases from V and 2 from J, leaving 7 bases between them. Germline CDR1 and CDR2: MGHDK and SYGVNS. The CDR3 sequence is CASSLSPYEQYF. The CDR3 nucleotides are TGTGCCAGCAGTTTAAGCCCCTACGAGCAGTACTTC.

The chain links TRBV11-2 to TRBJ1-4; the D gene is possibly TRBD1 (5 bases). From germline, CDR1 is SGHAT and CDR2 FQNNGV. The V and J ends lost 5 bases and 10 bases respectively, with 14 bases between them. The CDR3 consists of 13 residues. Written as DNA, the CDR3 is TGTGCCAGCAGCCCAGGACACGCCGGAAAACTGTTTTTT. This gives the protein CASSPGHAGKLFF. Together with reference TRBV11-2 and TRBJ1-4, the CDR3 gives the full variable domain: EAGVAQSPRYKIIEKRQSVAFWCNPISGHATLYWYQQILGQGPKLLIQFQNNGVVDDSQLPKDRFSAERLKGVDSTLKIQPAKLEDSAVYLCASSPGHAGKLFFGSGTQLSVL.

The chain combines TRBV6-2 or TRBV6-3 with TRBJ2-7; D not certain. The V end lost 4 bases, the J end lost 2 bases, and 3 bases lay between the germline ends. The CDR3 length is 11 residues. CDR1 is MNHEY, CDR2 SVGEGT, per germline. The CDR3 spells CASSFTYEQYF. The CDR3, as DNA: TGTGCCAGCAGTTTCACCTACGAGCAGTACTTC.

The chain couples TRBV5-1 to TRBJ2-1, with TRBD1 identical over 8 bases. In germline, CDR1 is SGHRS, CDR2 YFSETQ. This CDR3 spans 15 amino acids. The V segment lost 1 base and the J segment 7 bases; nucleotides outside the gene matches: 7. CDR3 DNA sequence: TGCGCCAGCAGCTTGACTCGGACAGGGAAAAATGAGCAGTTCTTC. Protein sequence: CASSLTRTGKNEQFF.

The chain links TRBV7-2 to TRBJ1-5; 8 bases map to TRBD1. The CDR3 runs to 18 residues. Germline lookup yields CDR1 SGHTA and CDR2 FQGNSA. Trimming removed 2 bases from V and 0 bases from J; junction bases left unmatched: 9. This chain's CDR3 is CASSLMSPGGTSNQPQHF. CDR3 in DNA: TGTGCCAGCAGCTTAATGTCTCCAGGGGGCACTAGCAATCAGCCCCAGCATTTT.